The 15 T cell receptor beta chains listed next were all sequenced from one sample in a study of CD8 T cells in ankylosing spondylitis. Study results and limitations: One TCR beta motif, made up of 7 or 8 highly homologous variants, appeared characteristic of ankylosing spondylitis blood.

Their specific antigens are unknown. Via MiXCR, TCRdb re-called the 5' RACE reads, giving one row per CDR3 protein. The repertoire holds 330,000 or so distinct CDR3 sequences, with roughly 8% as singletons. Material: blood, either unsorted or a sorted T cell fraction (not recorded which). All receptors come from a male donor with ankylosing spondylitis.

Concerning this clonotype: A much bigger clone sits one base away, suggesting this may be a read error. The missing conserved phenylalanine or tryptophan at the end of this CDR3 makes a read error likely. V and J are TRBV28 and TRBJ2-2, with D possibly being TRBD1 or TRBD2 (5 bases each). Trimming removed 6 bases at V and 0 bases at J, with 11 bases between. CDR3 length: 15 amino acids. CDR1 and CDR2 (germline): MDHEN, SYDVKM. Written as DNA, the CDR3 is TGTGCCAGCAGCACCGGGACGGCGAACACCGGGGAGCTGTTTTCT. This codes for CASSTGTANTGELFS.

This clonotype has only a few counts. The J gene is TRBJ1-5, the V gene TRBV7-8, with D perhaps matching TRBD1 (5 bases). The CDR3 is 14 residues long. V was pared by 1 base and J by 5 bases, with 9 bases between. CDR1 is SGHVS, CDR2 FQNEAQ, per germline. The CDR3 loop reads CASSLGGVDQPQHF. The CDR3, as DNA: TGTGCCAGCAGCTTAGGAGGGGTCGATCAGCCCCAGCATTTT.

This clonotype was counted between two and nine times. The chain recombines TRBV20-1 with TRBJ2-6, with D possibly being TRBD2 (5 bases). V was clipped by 0 bases and J by 4 bases, with 10 bases between them. The CDR3 is 15 amino acids. Looked up from germline, CDR1 is DFQATT and CDR2 is SNEGSKA (reference sequence). The CDR3 nucleotides are TGCAGTGCTAGAGATCGGGGAGCCGGGGCCAACGTCCTGACTTTC. Translation: CSARDRGAGANVLTF.

The table lists this clonotype with a few counts. The chain combines TRBV20-1 with TRBJ2-3; TRBD1 matches 7 bases. V gave up 0 bases and J gave up 4 bases; unmatched junction bases: 10. This CDR3 is built from 16 residues. CDR1 is DFQATT and CDR2 is SNEGSKA in the germline V gene (reference sequence). For the CDR3, the DNA is TGCAGTGCTAGAGATCCCCCCAGGGGGAATCCAGATACGCAGTATTTT. Amino acids: CSARDPPRGNPDTQYF.

This clonotype was counted at least ten times. V and J are TRBV7-6 and TRBJ1-6; 8 bases align to TRBD1. Germline loops: CDR1 SGHVS, CDR2 FNYEAQ. With V trimmed by 4 bases and J by 3 bases, 2 bases remained unmatched. The CDR3 sequence is 15 residues long. CDR3 loop: CASSSGQGYNSPLHF. CDR3 DNA sequence: TGTGCCAGCAGCTCTGGACAGGGCTATAATTCACCCCTCCACTTT. Together with reference TRBV7-6 and TRBJ1-6, the CDR3 gives the full variable domain: GAGVSQSPRYKVTKRGQDVALRCDPISGHVSLYWYRQALGQGPEFLTYFNYEAQQDKSGLPNDRFSAERPEGSISTLTIQRTEQRDSAMYRCASSSGQGYNSPLHFGNGTRLTVT.

The chain combines TRBV5-1 with TRBJ2-7; D possibly corresponds to TRBD1 (5 bases). There are 15 residues in the CDR3. CDR1 and CDR2 (germline): SGHRS, YFSETQ. V was shortened by 0 bases and J by 3 bases, with 13 bases between the two germline ends. The CDR3 protein is CASSLGSQGVYEQYF. The CDR3, as DNA: TGCGCCAGCAGCTTGGGTAGTCAGGGCGTCTACGAGCAGTACTTC.

This clonotype was detected a few times. This sequence joins TRBV7-3 and TRBJ2-3; 9 nucleotides agree with TRBD2. CDR3 length equals 14 residues. From germline, CDR1 is SGHTA and CDR2 FQGTGA. Trimming took 5 bases from V and 6 from J; bases not matched to a gene: 6. The CDR3 sequence: CASSNSGRADTQYF. CDR3 DNA: TGTGCCAGCAGCAATAGCGGGAGAGCGGATACGCAGTATTTT.

The J gene is TRBJ1-3, the V gene TRBV7-2, with D unresolved. This CDR3 is built from 14 residues. Germline V CDR1 and CDR2: SGHTA, FQGNSA. The germline V and J ends were trimmed by 7 bases and 5 bases, with 15 bases remaining between them. This CDR3 is CASTLPGRRNTIYF. In DNA form, the CDR3 reads TGTGCCAGCACTCTACCGGGCAGGAGAAACACCATATATTTT.

This clonotype has only a few counts. V gene TRBV3-1 combines with J gene TRBJ1-1; maybe TRBD1 (6 bases). This CDR3 has 19 residues. Germline loops: CDR1 LGHDT, CDR2 YNNKEL (reference sequence). Between the trimmed V and J ends, which lost 4 bases and 0 bases, there was a span of 24 bases. In DNA, the CDR3 is TGTGCCAGCAGCCCCCAGCTCGGGGGGGCCCTCATTATGAACACTGAAGCTTTCTTT. Residues: CASSPQLGGALIMNTEAFF.

In its sample, this clonotype was seen a few times. J is TRBJ2-3 and V is TRBV20-1, with 16 bases lining up with TRBD2. Germline V lookup: CDR1 DFQATT, CDR2 SNEGSKA (reference sequence). CDR3 length: 17 residues. With 4 bases clipped from V and 2 bases from J, the junction kept 6 bases outside the gene matches. CDR3 coding DNA: TGCAGTGCTATGGGACTAGCGGGAGGGGCCTTCACAGATACGCAGTATTTT. Translated: CSAMGLAGGAFTDTQYF.

This clonotype was detected only a few times. The chain links TRBV10-3 to TRBJ2-7; D is possibly TRBD1 or TRBD2 (6 bases each). This CDR3 region has 13 residues. V lost 10 bases and J 2 bases, leaving 15 bases between the germline ends. From germline, CDR1 is ENHRY and CDR2 SYGVKD. Here the CDR3 DNA reads TGTGCCACCCAGGAGGGGGAGACCTACGAGCAGTACTTC. This gives the protein CATQEGETYEQYF.

V gene TRBV7-8 combines with J gene TRBJ1-5, with unresolved D. This CDR3 contains 16 residues. The V end lost 3 bases, the J end lost 3 bases, and 15 bases lay between the germline ends. Germline values: CDR1 SGHVS, CDR2 FQNEAQ. CDR3 loop: CASSLSLRTYNQPQHF. In nucleotides, the CDR3 is TGTGCCAGCAGCTTGAGCCTCAGGACTTACAATCAGCCCCAGCATTTT.

Only a few counts were recorded for this clonotype. The genes are TRBV5-1 and TRBJ2-4; D is unresolved. Germline V lookup: CDR1 SGHRS, CDR2 YFSETQ. Trimming cost V 0 bases and J 0 bases, with 10 bases left between them. This CDR3 is 16 amino acids long. CDR3 amino acids: CASSLDGPLAKNIQYF. In nucleotides, the CDR3 is TGCGCCAGCAGCTTGGATGGCCCTCTAGCCAAAAACATTCAGTACTTC.

The V and J genes are TRBV7-7 and TRBJ2-5, with 7 nucleotides matching TRBD2. V trimming: 4 bases; J trimming: 4 bases; junction bases outside the gene matches: 6. The CDR3 sequence is 14 residues long. Per the germline V gene, CDR1 is SSHAT and CDR2 is FNYEAQ (reference sequence). The DNA for the CDR3 is TGTGCCAGCAGCTCGAGCGGGACGGGAGAGACCCAGTACTTC. It translates to CASSSSGTGETQYF.

This clonotype showed up many times. The chain uses TRBV5-1 and TRBJ2-5; 11 positions match TRBD2. Germline V gene lookup returns CDR1 SGHRS and CDR2 YFSETQ. Trimming took 3 bases from V and 2 from J; bases not matched to a gene: 12. The CDR3 sequence is 18 residues long. This CDR3 reads CASSSGRLAGGRQETQYF. CDR3 nucleotides: TGCGCCAGCAGCTCCGGAAGGCTAGCGGGAGGTCGGCAAGAGACCCAGTACTTC.